This T cell receptor beta chain emerged from a study of blood T cell repertoires in COVID-19. Across the whole study: T cells, B-cell-depleted T cells, or PBMCs supplied cDNA or gDNA.

Authors' methods: Nucleated cell number was recorded as an estimate derived from reference gene primer amplification. The assay was immunoSEQ multiplex PCR, and TCRdb's table has in-frame clones only and misses some. The V and J calls and clone size come from that table; D and trimming were worked out from the DNA. The table records about 190,000 clones, around 85% of them present only once. Trimming took off 6 bases at V and 0 bases at J, with 13 bases between the two ends. Germline V gives CDR1 LGHNA, CDR2 YSLEER. This CDR3 spans 15 amino acids. The sequence derives from a woman aged 45 to 65 with acute or convalescent COVID-19. The chain couples TRBV4-3 to TRBJ2-3; D unresolved. The sample consisted of peripheral blood. CDR3 residues: CASSGQRLSTDTQYF. The CDR3 DNA sequence: TGCGCCAGCAGTGGCCAGAGGCTTAGCACAGATACGCAGTATTTT.